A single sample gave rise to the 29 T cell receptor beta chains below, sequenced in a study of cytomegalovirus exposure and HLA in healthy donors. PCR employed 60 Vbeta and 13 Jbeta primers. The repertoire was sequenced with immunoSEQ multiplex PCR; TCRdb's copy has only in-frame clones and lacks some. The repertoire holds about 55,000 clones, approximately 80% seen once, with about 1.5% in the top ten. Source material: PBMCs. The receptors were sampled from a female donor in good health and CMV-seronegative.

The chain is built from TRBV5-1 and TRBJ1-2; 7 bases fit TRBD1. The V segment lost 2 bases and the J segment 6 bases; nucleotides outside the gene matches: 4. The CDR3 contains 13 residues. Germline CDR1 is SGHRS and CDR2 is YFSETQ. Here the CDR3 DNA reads TGCGCCAGCAGCTTTGAGGGGGCAGATGGCTACACCTTC. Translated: CASSFEGADGYTF.

The CDR3 region is CASSVDPGTRGAGNTIYF. The CDR3 coding sequence is TGTGCCAGCAGCGTAGACCCCGGGACCAGGGGGGCTGGAAACACCATATATTTT. V gene TRBV9 combines with J gene TRBJ1-3; 7 bases fit TRBD1. The germline V gene has CDR1 SGDLS and CDR2 YYNGEE. This CDR3 comprises 18 residues. V trimming: 0 bases; J trimming: 2 bases; junction bases outside the gene matches: 11.

CDR3 bases: TGTGCCAGCAGTGACTGGGACAGGGGGCTTCAGCCCCAGCATTTT. This encodes CASSDWDRGLQPQHF. The rearrangement links TRBV6-4 to TRBJ1-5; 12 bases align to TRBD1. The junction had 1 base not matched to a gene; V was cut back by 1 base and J by 6 bases. This CDR3 has 15 residues. The germline V gene encodes CDR1 MRHNA and CDR2 SNTAGT.

The DNA of the CDR3 is TGTGCCAGCTCACCGACAGGGGTTGGGGAGACCCAGTACTTC. It translates to CASSPTGVGETQYF. The chain employs TRBV18 and TRBJ2-5, with 8 bases identical to TRBD1. The trim removed 3 bases at V and 5 bases at J, leaving 5 bases unmatched. Germline assignment: CDR1 KGHSH and CDR2 LQKENI. The CDR3 totals 14 residues.

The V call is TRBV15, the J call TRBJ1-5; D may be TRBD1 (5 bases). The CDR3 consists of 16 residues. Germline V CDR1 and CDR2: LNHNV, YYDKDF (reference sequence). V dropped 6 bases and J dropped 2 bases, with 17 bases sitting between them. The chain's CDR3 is CATSRPGMVGNQPQHF. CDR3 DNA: TGTGCCACCAGTCGTCCAGGGATGGTCGGCAATCAGCCCCAGCATTTT.

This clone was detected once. DNA of the CDR3: TGTGCCAGCAGCTTAGACGTCGACAGGGGAGGTTATCAGCCCCAGCATTTT. Encoded protein: CASSLDVDRGGYQPQHF. The rearrangement uses TRBV7-9 and TRBJ1-5; 8 bases map to TRBD1. The trim removed 1 base at V and 5 bases at J, leaving 10 bases unmatched. The germline CDR1 and CDR2 sequences are SEHNR and FQNEAQ (reference sequence). The CDR3 extends over 17 amino acids. The full variable domain, with the rest looked up from reference TRBV7-9 and TRBJ1-5, is DTGVSQNPRHKITKRGQNVTFRCDPISEHNRLYWYRQTLGQGPEFLTYFQNEAQLEKSRLLSDRFSAERPKGSFSTLEIQRTEQGDSAMYLCASSLDVDRGGYQPQHFGDGTRLSIL.

CDR3 nucleotide sequence: TGTGCCAGCAGTGAGGGGGGGGAAGCAGATACGCAGTATTTT. Encoded protein: CASSEGGEADTQYF. The J gene is TRBJ2-3, the V gene TRBV6-4; 7 bases are a match to TRBD2. CDR1 and CDR2 (germline): MRHNA, SNTAGT. This CDR3 contains 14 residues. V trimming: 3 bases; J trimming: 4 bases; junction bases outside the gene matches: 4.

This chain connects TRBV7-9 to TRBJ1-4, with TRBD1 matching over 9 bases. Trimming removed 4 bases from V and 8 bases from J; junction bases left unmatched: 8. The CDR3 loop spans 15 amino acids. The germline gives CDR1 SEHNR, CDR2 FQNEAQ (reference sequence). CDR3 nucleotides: TGTGCCAGCAGCTATGGACAGGGGAGTGGCGAAAAACTGTTTTTT. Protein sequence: CASSYGQGSGEKLFF. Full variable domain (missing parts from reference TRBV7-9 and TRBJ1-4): DTGVSQNPRHKITKRGQNVTFRCDPISEHNRLYWYRQTLGQGPEFLTYFQNEAQLEKSRLLSDRFSAERPKGSFSTLEIQRTEQGDSAMYLCASSYGQGSGEKLFFGSGTQLSVL.

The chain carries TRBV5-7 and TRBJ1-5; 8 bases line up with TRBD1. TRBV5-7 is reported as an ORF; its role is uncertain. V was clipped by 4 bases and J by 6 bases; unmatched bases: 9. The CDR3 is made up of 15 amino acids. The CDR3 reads CASSRKAGGGQPQHF. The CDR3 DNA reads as TGTGCCAGCAGCCGGAAGGCAGGGGGCGGTCAGCCCCAGCATTTT.

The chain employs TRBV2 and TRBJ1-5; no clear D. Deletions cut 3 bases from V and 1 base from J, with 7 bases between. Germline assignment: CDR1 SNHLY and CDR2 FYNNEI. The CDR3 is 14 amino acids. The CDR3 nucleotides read TGTGCCAGCAGTGACAGTTCGAGCAATCAGCCCCAGCATTTT. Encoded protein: CASSDSSSNQPQHF.

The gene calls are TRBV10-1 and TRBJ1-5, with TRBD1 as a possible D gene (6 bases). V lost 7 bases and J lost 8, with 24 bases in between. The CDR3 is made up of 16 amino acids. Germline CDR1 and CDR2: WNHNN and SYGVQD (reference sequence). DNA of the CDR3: TGCGCCAGCACGGGGGGCCCTCAGTTGGGGCCGGAGCCCCAGCATTTT. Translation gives CASTGGPQLGPEPQHF.

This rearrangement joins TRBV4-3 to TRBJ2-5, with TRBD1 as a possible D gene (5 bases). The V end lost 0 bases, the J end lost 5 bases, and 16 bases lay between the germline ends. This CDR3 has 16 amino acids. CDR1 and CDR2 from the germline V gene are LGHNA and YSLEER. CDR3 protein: CASSQDTQGGGETQYF. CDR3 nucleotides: TGCGCCAGCAGCCAAGATACCCAGGGCGGTGGGGAGACCCAGTACTTC.

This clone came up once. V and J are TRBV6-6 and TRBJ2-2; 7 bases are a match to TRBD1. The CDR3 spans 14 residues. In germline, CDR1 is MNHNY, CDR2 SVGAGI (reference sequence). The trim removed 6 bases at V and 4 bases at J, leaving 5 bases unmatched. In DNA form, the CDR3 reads TGTGCCAGCAGGCCCGGACAGGCCACCGGGGAGCTGTTTTTT. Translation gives CASRPGQATGELFF.

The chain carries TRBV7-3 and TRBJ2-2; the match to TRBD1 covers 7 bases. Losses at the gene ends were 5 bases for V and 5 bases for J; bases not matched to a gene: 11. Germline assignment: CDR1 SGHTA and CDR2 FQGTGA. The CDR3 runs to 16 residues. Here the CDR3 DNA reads TGTGCCAGCAGCCCGAGGGGGACAGTTGTGACCGGGGAGCTGTTTTTT. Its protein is CASSPRGTVVTGELFF.

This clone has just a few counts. The CDR3 bases are TGCGCCAGCAGCCAAGACAGTAATCAGCCCCAGCATTTT. Translated: CASSQDSNQPQHF. The chain uses TRBV4-1 and TRBJ1-5; D is undetermined. The germline CDR1 and CDR2 sequences are MGHRA and YSYEKL. The CDR3 has 13 residues. V dropped 0 bases and J dropped 4 bases, with 4 bases sitting between them.

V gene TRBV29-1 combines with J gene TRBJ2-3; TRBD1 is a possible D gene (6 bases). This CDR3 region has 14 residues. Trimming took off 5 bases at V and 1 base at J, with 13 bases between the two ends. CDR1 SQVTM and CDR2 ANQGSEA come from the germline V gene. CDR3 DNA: TGCAGCGTTATTGACAGGCTCGGCACAGATACGCAGTATTTT. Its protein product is CSVIDRLGTDTQYF.

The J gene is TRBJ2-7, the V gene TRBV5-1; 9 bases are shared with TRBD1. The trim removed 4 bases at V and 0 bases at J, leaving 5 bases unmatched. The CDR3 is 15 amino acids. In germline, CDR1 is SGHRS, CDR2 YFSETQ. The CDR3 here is CASSVRDRASYEQYF. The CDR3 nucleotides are TGCGCCAGCAGCGTACGGGACAGGGCCTCCTACGAGCAGTACTTC.

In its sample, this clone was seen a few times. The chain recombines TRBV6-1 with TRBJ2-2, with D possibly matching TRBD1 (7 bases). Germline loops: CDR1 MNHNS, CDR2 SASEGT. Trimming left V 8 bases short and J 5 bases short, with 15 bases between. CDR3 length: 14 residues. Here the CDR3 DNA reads TGTGCCAGCGAAACCTCAGGGGGGACCGGGGAGCTGTTTTTT. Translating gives CASETSGGTGELFF.

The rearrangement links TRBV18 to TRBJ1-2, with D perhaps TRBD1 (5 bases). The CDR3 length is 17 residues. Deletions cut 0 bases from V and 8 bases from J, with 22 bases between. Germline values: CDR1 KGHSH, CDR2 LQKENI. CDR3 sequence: CASSPPIRSGGARGYTF. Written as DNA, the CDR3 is TGTGCCAGCTCACCACCGATAAGATCTGGTGGGGCTCGAGGCTACACCTTC.

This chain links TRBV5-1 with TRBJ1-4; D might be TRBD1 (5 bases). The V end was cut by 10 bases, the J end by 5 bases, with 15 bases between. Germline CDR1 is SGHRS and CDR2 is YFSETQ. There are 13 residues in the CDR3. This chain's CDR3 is CASGRDGNEKLFF. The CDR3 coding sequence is TGCGCCTCAGGGAGGGACGGGAATGAAAAACTGTTTTTT.

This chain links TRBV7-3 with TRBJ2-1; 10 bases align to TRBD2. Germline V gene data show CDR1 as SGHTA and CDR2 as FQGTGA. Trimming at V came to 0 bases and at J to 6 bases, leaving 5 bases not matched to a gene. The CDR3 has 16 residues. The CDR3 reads CASSLTRAGGGNEQFF. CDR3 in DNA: TGTGCCAGCAGCTTAACAAGAGCGGGGGGGGGCAATGAGCAGTTCTTC. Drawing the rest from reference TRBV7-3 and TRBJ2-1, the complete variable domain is GAGVSQTPSNKVTEKGKYVELRCDPISGHTALYWYRQSLGQGPEFLIYFQGTGAADDSGLPNDRFFAVRPEGSVSTLKIQRTERGDSAVYLCASSLTRAGGGNEQFFGPGTRLTVL.

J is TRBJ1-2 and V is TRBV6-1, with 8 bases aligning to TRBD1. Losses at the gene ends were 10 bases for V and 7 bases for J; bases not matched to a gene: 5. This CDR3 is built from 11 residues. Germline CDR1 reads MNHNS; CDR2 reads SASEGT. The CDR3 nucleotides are TGTGCCATCGGACAGGGAAGTGGCTACACCTTC. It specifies CAIGQGSGYTF.

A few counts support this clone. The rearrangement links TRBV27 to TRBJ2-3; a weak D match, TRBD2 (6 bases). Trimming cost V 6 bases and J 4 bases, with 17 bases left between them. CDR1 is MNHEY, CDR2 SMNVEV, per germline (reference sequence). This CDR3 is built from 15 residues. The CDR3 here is CASSSGDARPDTQYF. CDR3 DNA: TGTGCCAGCAGCTCGGGGGATGCCCGTCCAGATACGCAGTATTTT.

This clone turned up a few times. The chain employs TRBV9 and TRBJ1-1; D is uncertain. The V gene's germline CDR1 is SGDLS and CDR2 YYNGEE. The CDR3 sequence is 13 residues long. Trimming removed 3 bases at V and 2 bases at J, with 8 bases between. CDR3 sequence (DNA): TGTGCCAGCAGCGAACAACAAAACACTGAAGCTTTCTTT. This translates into CASSEQQNTEAFF.

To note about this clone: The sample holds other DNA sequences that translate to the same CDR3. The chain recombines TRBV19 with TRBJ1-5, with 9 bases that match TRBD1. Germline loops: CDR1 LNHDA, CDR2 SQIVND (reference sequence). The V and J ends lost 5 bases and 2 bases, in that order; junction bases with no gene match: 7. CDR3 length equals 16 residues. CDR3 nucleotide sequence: TGTGCCAGTAGTCATCTCCGGGACAGGGGCAATCAGCCCCAGCATTTT. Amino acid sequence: CASSHLRDRGNQPQHF.

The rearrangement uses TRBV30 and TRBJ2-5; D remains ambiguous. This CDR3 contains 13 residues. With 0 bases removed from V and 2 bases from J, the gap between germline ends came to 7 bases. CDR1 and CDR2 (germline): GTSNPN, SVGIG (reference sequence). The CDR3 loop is CAWSVIGQETQYF. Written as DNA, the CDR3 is TGTGCCTGGAGTGTAATCGGTCAAGAGACCCAGTACTTC.

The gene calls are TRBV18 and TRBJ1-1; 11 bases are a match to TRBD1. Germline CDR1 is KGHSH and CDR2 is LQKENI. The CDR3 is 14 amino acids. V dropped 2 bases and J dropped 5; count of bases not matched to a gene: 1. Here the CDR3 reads CASSPWDRGTEAFF. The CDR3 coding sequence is TGTGCCAGCTCACCATGGGACAGGGGGACTGAAGCTTTCTTT. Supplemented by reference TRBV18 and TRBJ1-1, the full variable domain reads NAGVMQNPRHLVRRRGQEARLRCSPMKGHSHVYWYRQLPEEGLKFMVYLQKENIIDESGMPKERFSAEFPKEGPSILRIQQVVRGDSAAYFCASSPWDRGTEAFFGQGTRLTVV.

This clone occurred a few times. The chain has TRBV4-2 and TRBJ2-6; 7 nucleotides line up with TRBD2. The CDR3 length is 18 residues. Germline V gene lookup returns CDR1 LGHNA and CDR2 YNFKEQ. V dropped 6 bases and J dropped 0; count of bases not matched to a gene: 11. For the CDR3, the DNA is TGTGCCAGCAGTCGCATTGGACTAGGCACCTCTGGGGCCAACGTCCTGACTTTC. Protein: CASSRIGLGTSGANVLTF.

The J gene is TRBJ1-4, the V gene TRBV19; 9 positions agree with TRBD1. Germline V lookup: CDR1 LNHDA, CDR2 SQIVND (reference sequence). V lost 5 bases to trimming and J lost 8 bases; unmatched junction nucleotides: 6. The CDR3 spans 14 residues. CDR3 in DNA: TGTGCCAGTAGTCCGGGACAGGGATGGGAAAAACTGTTTTTT. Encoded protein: CASSPGQGWEKLFF.